The 27 T cell receptor beta chains reported below all come from one sample, sequenced in a study of blood T cell repertoires in COVID-19. Clones were sequenced by immunoSEQ multiplex PCR, and TCRdb holds only the in-frame ones, with some missing. The sample lists about 32,000 clones; approximately 93% were seen once. What was sequenced was peripheral blood. The source is a male donor with active COVID-19.

This clone was picked up a small number of times. The rearrangement uses TRBV15 and TRBJ2-2; D not resolved. The germline V gene has CDR1 LNHNV and CDR2 YYDKDF (reference sequence). This CDR3 has 14 residues. V lost 5 bases to trimming and J lost 5 bases, with 12 bases between them. CDR3 sequence (DNA): TGTGCCACCAGCTCCCCCCCCGAGACCGGGGAGCTGTTTTTT. This translates into CATSSPPETGELFF.

This rearrangement joins TRBV9 to TRBJ2-2, with 8 bases identical to TRBD2. Unmatched junction bases numbered 3, after V lost 4 bases and J lost 1 base. The CDR3 contains 15 residues. Germline assignment: CDR1 SGDLS and CDR2 YYNGEE. In DNA, the CDR3 is TGTGCCAGCAGCCGGGGGGGAGTGAACACCGGGGAGCTGTTTTTT. As protein: CASSRGGVNTGELFF. The full variable domain, its missing parts supplied by reference TRBV9 and TRBJ2-2, is DSGVTQTPKHLITATGQRVTLRCSPRSGDLSVYWYQQSLDQGLQFLIQYYNGEERAKGNILERFSAQQFPDLHSELNLSSLELGDSALYFCASSRGGVNTGELFFGEGSRLTVL.

This clone came up once. The chain carries TRBV7-2 and TRBJ2-5; D remains ambiguous. V gave up 1 base and J gave up 4 bases, with 10 bases separating them. CDR3 length: 14 amino acids. Germline CDR1 SGHTA, CDR2 FQGNSA. Written as DNA, the CDR3 is TGTGCCAGCAGCTTAGGGGCAGGCCTAGAGACCCAGTACTTC. Translated, it gives CASSLGAGLETQYF.

This chain uses TRBV13 with TRBJ1-1; D remains ambiguous. Germline values: CDR1 PRHDT, CDR2 FYEKMQ (reference sequence). Trimming cost V 8 bases and J 4 bases, with 17 bases left between them. CDR3 length: 14 amino acids. The CDR3 DNA is TGTGCCAGCGGAGTCAGTGGAGGCGCCACTGAAGCTTTCTTT. As protein: CASGVSGGATEAFF.

V is TRBV15 and J is TRBJ1-1; the D gene is possibly TRBD1 (5 bases). The germline gives CDR1 LNHNV, CDR2 YYDKDF (reference sequence). With 0 bases removed from V and 4 bases from J, the gap between germline ends came to 9 bases. The length of the CDR3 is 14 residues. The DNA for the CDR3 is TGTGCCACCAGCAGAGATCCAGGGTTCACTGAAGCTTTCTTT. Residues: CATSRDPGFTEAFF. Drawing the rest from reference TRBV15 and TRBJ1-1, the complete variable domain is DAMVIQNPRYQVTQFGKPVTLSCSQTLNHNVMYWYQQKSSQAPKLLFHYYDKDFNNEADTPDNFQSRRPNTSFCFLDIRSPGLGDTAMYLCATSRDPGFTEAFFGQGTRLTVV.

With regard to this clone: Compared with germline, one end of the junction differs, possibly owing to a read error. This rearrangement joins TRBV6-6 to TRBJ1-5, with 7 bases that match TRBD1. The germline gives CDR1 MNHNY, CDR2 SVGAGI (reference sequence). CDR3 size: 16 residues. The CDR3 is CASSYSTGTSSQPQHF. In nucleotides, the CDR3 is TGTGCCAGCAGCTACTCGACAGGGACGAGTAGTCAGCCCCAGCATTTT.

The rearrangement joins TRBV18 to TRBJ1-6; D is uncertain. Germline assignment: CDR1 KGHSH and CDR2 LQKENI. V was shortened by 6 bases and J by 5 bases, with 14 bases between the two germline ends. The CDR3 has 15 amino acids. CDR3 region: CASSMRGRDNSPLHF. The CDR3 DNA sequence: TGTGCCAGCTCTATGCGGGGAAGGGATAATTCACCCCTCCACTTT.

This clone showed up just once. This chain connects TRBV7-8 to TRBJ1-5; D unresolved. The V end was cut by 6 bases, the J end by 2 bases, with 11 bases between. The germline V gene has CDR1 SGHVS and CDR2 FQNEAQ. The CDR3 has 14 residues. This chain's CDR3 is CASSLMRGNQPQHF. The CDR3 coding sequence is TGTGCCAGCAGTCTGATGAGGGGCAATCAGCCCCAGCATTTT. The full variable domain, in which reference TRBV7-8 and TRBJ1-5 provide the parts outside the CDR3, is GAGVSQSPRYKVAKRGQDVALRCDPISGHVSLFWYQQALGQGPEFLTYFQNEAQLDKSGLPSDRFFAERPEGSVSTLKIQRTQQEDSAVYLCASSLMRGNQPQHFGDGTRLSIL.

The chain uses TRBV27 and TRBJ1-2; D might be TRBD1 (5 bases). The CDR3 extends over 15 amino acids. V lost 6 bases and J lost 5, with 19 bases in between. Per germline, CDR1 MNHEY and CDR2 SMNVEV (reference sequence). As DNA, the CDR3 is TGTGCCAGCAGGGGCGGGACGACTCGTTCTTATGGCTACACCTTC. Protein product: CASRGGTTRSYGYTF.

The chain has TRBV6-2 or TRBV6-3 and TRBJ2-1, with D possibly TRBD1 on 6 matching bases. This CDR3 comprises 15 residues. Deletions cut 5 bases from V and 4 bases from J, with 15 bases between. Germline V gene lookup returns CDR1 MNHEY and CDR2 SVGEGT. CDR3 loop: CASSPHRGHYNEQFF. For the CDR3, the DNA is TGTGCCAGCAGTCCCCATCGGGGACATTACAATGAGCAGTTCTTC.

This chain connects TRBV7-3 to TRBJ2-2; 9 nucleotides agree with TRBD1. CDR1 is SGHTA and CDR2 is FQGTGA in the germline V gene. The junction had 10 bases not matched to a gene; V was cut back by 5 bases and J by 6 bases. The CDR3 covers 16 residues. CDR3 residues: CASSVQGANRAGELFF. The CDR3 coding sequence is TGTGCCAGCAGCGTACAGGGGGCTAATCGGGCCGGGGAGCTGTTTTTT. Using reference TRBV7-3 and TRBJ2-2 for the parts outside the CDR3, the full variable domain is GAGVSQTPSNKVTEKGKYVELRCDPISGHTALYWYRQSLGQGPEFLIYFQGTGAADDSGLPNDRFFAVRPEGSVSTLKIQRTERGDSAVYLCASSVQGANRAGELFFGEGSRLTVL.

The V gene is TRBV6-5, the J gene TRBJ1-2; 7 bases match TRBD1. The V segment lost 5 bases and the J segment 2 bases; nucleotides outside the gene matches: 5. The length of the CDR3 is 14 residues. Germline V lookup: CDR1 MNHEY, CDR2 SVGAGI. DNA for the CDR3: TGTGCCAGCAGTCAGGGGGGTTTCAACTATGGCTACACCTTC. Protein: CASSQGGFNYGYTF.

V is TRBV19 and J is TRBJ1-1; TRBD1 matches at 8 bases. The length of the CDR3 is 15 residues. Germline CDR1 is LNHDA and CDR2 is SQIVND (reference sequence). V lost 9 bases to trimming and J lost 4 bases; unmatched junction nucleotides: 13. The CDR3 reads CASSPDRDRSTEAFF. CDR3 nucleotide sequence: TGTGCCAGCAGCCCGGACAGGGATCGGAGCACTGAAGCTTTCTTT.

This chain joins TRBV7-9 and TRBJ2-3; the match to TRBD2 covers 9 bases. CDR1 and CDR2 (germline): SEHNR, FQNEAQ (reference sequence). V lost 1 base and J lost 2; bases outside the gene matches: 7. The CDR3 loop spans 17 amino acids. The CDR3 loop reads CASSLGSLAGNTDTQYF. The DNA of the CDR3 is TGTGCCAGCAGCTTAGGCTCTCTAGCGGGGAACACAGATACGCAGTATTTT. Combining the CDR3 with reference TRBV7-9 and TRBJ2-3 gives the whole variable domain DTGVSQNPRHKITKRGQNVTFRCDPISEHNRLYWYRQTLGQGPEFLTYFQNEAQLEKSRLLSDRFSAERPKGSFSTLEIQRTEQGDSAMYLCASSLGSLAGNTDTQYFGPGTRLTVL.

This rearrangement joins TRBV4-1 to TRBJ2-7, with 9 bases identical to TRBD1. Germline trimming cut 2 bases from V and 3 bases from J; bases unmatched to any gene: 5. The CDR3 spans 15 residues. CDR1 MGHRA and CDR2 YSYEKL come from the germline V gene. For the CDR3, the DNA is TGCGCCAGCAGCCAACGGGGACAGGGAAACTACGAGCAGTACTTC. Its protein is CASSQRGQGNYEQYF.

V gene TRBV7-2 combines with J gene TRBJ2-5; the D is unclear. CDR1 is SGHTA and CDR2 is FQGNSA in the germline V gene. The V gene lost 3 bases and the J gene lost 3 bases, with 11 bases spanning the gap. The CDR3 is 14 amino acids. The CDR3 DNA reads TGTGCCAGCAGCTTTCGGTATACAGAAGAGACCCAGTACTTC. Encoded protein: CASSFRYTEETQYF.

V usage is TRBV7-6 and J usage is TRBJ2-1, with D perhaps matching TRBD2 (7 bases). V lost 1 base and J lost 7, with 14 bases in between. Germline assignment: CDR1 SGHVS and CDR2 FNYEAQ. The CDR3 contains 15 residues. This chain's CDR3 is CASSLGLGGPNEQFF. In nucleotides, the CDR3 is TGTGCCAGCAGCTTAGGGTTGGGGGGGCCGAATGAGCAGTTCTTC.

The V call is TRBV7-2, the J call TRBJ2-4; the D gene is possibly TRBD1 (6 bases). Germline assignment: CDR1 SGHTA and CDR2 FQGNSA. The CDR3 loop spans 16 amino acids. V was clipped by 2 bases and J by 1 base, with 12 bases between them. CDR3: CASSLRHRVAKNIQYF. For the CDR3, the DNA is TGTGCCAGCAGCTTAAGGCACAGGGTCGCCAAAAACATTCAGTACTTC.

This chain links TRBV4-1 with TRBJ1-1; 7 nucleotides align to TRBD1. V lost 4 bases to trimming and J lost 1 base; unmatched junction nucleotides: 3. The germline V gene encodes CDR1 MGHRA and CDR2 YSYEKL. This CDR3 comprises 14 residues. In DNA, the CDR3 is TGCGCCAGCAGCCGCAGACAGGGGAACACTGAAGCTTTCTTT. Protein product: CASSRRQGNTEAFF.

The genes are TRBV19 and TRBJ1-1; the D gene is possibly TRBD1 (5 bases). Germline lookup yields CDR1 LNHDA and CDR2 SQIVND (reference sequence). V was trimmed by 5 bases and J by 0 bases, leaving 10 bases between them. The CDR3 totals 14 residues. This CDR3 is CASSFVTVNTEAFF. The CDR3 DNA follows: TGTGCCAGTAGTTTTGTGACAGTGAACACTGAAGCTTTCTTT.

V usage is TRBV7-2 and J usage is TRBJ1-3, with unresolved D. CDR3 length: 12 amino acids. Trimming left V 6 bases short and J 3 bases short, with 6 bases between. In germline, CDR1 is SGHTA, CDR2 FQGNSA. CDR3 coding DNA: TGTGCCAGCAGTCTCGTTGGAAACACCATATATTTT. This codes for CASSLVGNTIYF.

Written as DNA, the CDR3 is TGTGCCAGCAGCTCCTCCGTGACATCCACCCAAGAGACCCAGTACTTC. Protein product: CASSSSVTSTQETQYF. The chain joins TRBV11-1 to TRBJ2-5; D gene unclear. The CDR3 contains 16 residues. Germline V CDR1 and CDR2: SGHAT, FQDESV (reference sequence). V was clipped by 4 bases and J by 1 base, with 16 bases between them.

This chain uses TRBV5-1 with TRBJ1-2; TRBD1 aligns across 8 bases. With V trimmed by 3 bases and J by 6 bases, 10 bases remained unmatched. Germline V gene data show CDR1 as SGHRS and CDR2 as YFSETQ. The CDR3 has 15 amino acids. CDR3 in DNA: TGCGCCAGCAGCTCCTCCGGGACAGGAGTCGATGGCTACACCTTC. Translating gives CASSSSGTGVDGYTF.

This rearrangement joins TRBV5-1 to TRBJ2-4; D gene uncertain. The ends were cut back, 0 bases at V and 5 bases at J, with 15 bases in the middle. CDR1 and CDR2 (germline): SGHRS, YFSETQ. This CDR3 has 16 amino acids. The CDR3 DNA follows: TGCGCCAGCAGCTTGGCCGCACAGACACCCGAAAACATTCAGTACTTC. Protein sequence: CASSLAAQTPENIQYF.

The J gene is TRBJ2-2, the V gene TRBV2; D possibly corresponds to TRBD1 (6 bases). This CDR3 region has 14 residues. The germline V gene encodes CDR1 SNHLY and CDR2 FYNNEI. V lost 6 bases and J lost 0, with 8 bases in between. This CDR3 is CASRDSTNTGELFF. The DNA of the CDR3 is TGTGCCAGCAGGGACAGCACGAACACCGGGGAGCTGTTTTTT.

The genes are TRBV7-3 and TRBJ2-1, with 8 bases aligning to TRBD2. V was pared by 4 bases and J by 4 bases, with 12 bases of the junction left unmatched. This CDR3 contains 17 residues. Germline CDR1 SGHTA, CDR2 FQGTGA. The CDR3 protein is CASSSKARRGVYNEQFF. The DNA of the CDR3 is TGTGCCAGCAGCTCAAAGGCTAGGCGGGGGGTATACAATGAGCAGTTCTTC. Combining the CDR3 with reference TRBV7-3 and TRBJ2-1 gives the whole variable domain GAGVSQTPSNKVTEKGKYVELRCDPISGHTALYWYRQSLGQGPEFLIYFQGTGAADDSGLPNDRFFAVRPEGSVSTLKIQRTERGDSAVYLCASSSKARRGVYNEQFFGPGTRLTVL.

This chain joins TRBV3-1 (or the pseudogene TRBV3-2) and TRBJ2-4, with no clear D. CDR1 LGHDT and CDR2 YNNKEL come from the germline V gene (reference sequence). Trimming left V 0 bases short and J 0 bases short, with 6 bases between. CDR3 length: 15 amino acids. The CDR3: CASSQDGLAKNIQYF. The CDR3 coding sequence is TGTGCCAGCAGCCAAGATGGGCTAGCCAAAAACATTCAGTACTTC.